Given below is one T cell receptor beta chain in context. The data originate from a study of identical twins. TCRdb processed the 5' RACE reads anew with MiXCR; each CDR3 protein has one entry. The top ten hold around 3% of the sample, which has 400,000 to 550,000 distinct CDR3 sequences, approximately 25% seen once. Germline V gene data show CDR1 as SQVTM and CDR2 as ANQGSEA. The CDR3 sequence is 12 residues long. Trimming shortened V by 7 bases and J by 5 bases, and 11 bases separated the two germline ends. In addition, the sample was reused for a study of T cells expressing NK-cell markers. That paper states: It was from sorted CD3+CD56+NKG2C+, CD3+CD56+NKG2C- and CD3+CD56-NKG2C+ T cells that TCR beta repertoires came.

J is TRBJ1-4 and V is TRBV29-1; D is ambiguous. What was sequenced was CD4+ T cells sorted from blood. The receptor was derived from a woman between 18 and 29 years old in good health. CDR3 nucleotides: TGCAGCGCGGCAGGAACGAATGAAAAACTGTTTTTT. Translating gives CSAAGTNEKLFF.